These 2 T cell receptor beta chains came from one sample sequenced in a study of T cells in Graves' hyperthyroidism and ophthalmopathy. RNA transcripts were the template for amplifying TCR beta CDR3 regions. HTBI primers were employed in a first-round RT-PCR of the TCR CDR3. TCRdb re-analysed the multiplex PCR reads in MiXCR, keeping a single row per CDR3 protein. The sample comprises over 650,000 distinct CDR3 sequences, 16% of which are singletons, and around 8.1% rests with the top ten. The specimen sequenced was blood. These receptors all come from a man between 18 and 29 years old with Graves' hyperthyroidism.

This clonotype came up many times. The chain combines TRBV5-1 with TRBJ2-3; 7 bases map to TRBD2. V was clipped by 2 bases and J by 3 bases; unmatched bases: 15. Germline V gene data show CDR1 as SGHRS and CDR2 as YFSETQ. The CDR3 is made up of 18 amino acids. The CDR3 DNA follows: TGCGCCAGCAGCTTTTTATCATGGTGGGGGGGACGGACAGATACGCAGTATTTT. Encoded protein: CASSFLSWWGGRTDTQYF.

This clonotype appeared many times. The V gene is TRBV7-2, the J gene TRBJ1-6; no clear D gene. The CDR3 consists of 14 residues. Between the trimmed V and J ends, which lost 1 base and 6 bases, there was a span of 7 bases. From germline, CDR1 is SGHTA and CDR2 FQGNSA. CDR3 DNA sequence: TGTGCCAGCAGCTTAGGGGGTTCTAATTCACCCCTCCACTTT. Protein product: CASSLGGSNSPLHF. Complete variable domain (other parts from reference TRBV7-2 and TRBJ1-6): GAGVSQSPSNKVTEKGKDVELRCDPISGHTALYWYRQSLGQGLEFLIYFQGNSAPDKSGLPSDRFSAERTGGSVSTLTIQRTQQEDSAVYLCASSLGGSNSPLHFGNGTRLTVT.